The T cell receptor beta chain under discussion was sequenced for a study of blood T cell repertoires in COVID-19. Study details: Donors in the United States, Italy and Spain gave samples during acute or convalescent COVID-19.

The germline CDR1 and CDR2 sequences are LGHDT and YNNKEL (reference sequence). This CDR3 is built from 14 residues. Trimming shortened V by 6 bases and J by 5 bases, and 13 bases separated the two germline ends. Per the original data handling: Amplified reference gene primers provided the basis for estimating nucleated cell counts. The data were produced by immunoSEQ multiplex PCR, yet TCRdb's version contains in-frame clones alone and is incomplete. That table is the source of V, J and clone size, and D and trimming were worked out from the DNA. The sample contains about 150,000 clones, nearly 85% of which appear only once.

What was sequenced was peripheral blood. V and J are TRBV3-1 (or the pseudogene TRBV3-2) and TRBJ2-2, with TRBD1 as a possible D gene (6 bases). The TCR sequence derives from a human donor in a cohort sampled during active COVID-19. The DNA for the CDR3 is TGTGCCAGCAGTCCTACAGGGAAAACCGGGGAGCTGTTTTTT. Encoded protein: CASSPTGKTGELFF.